This TCR beta chain was found in a study of shared clonotypes between healthy human individuals (dated by TCRdb to the early 2020s). A note on the overall study: The cohort included a few men and a couple of women between 18 and 49 years of age. Per donor, three plates each were used for CD4 naive and CD4 memory, two for CD8 naive, and one for CD8 memory. Blood TCR repertoires of five healthy adults were deeply sequenced to estimate repertoire size and the extent of clonotype sharing between individuals. Different laboratories and diverse techniques were used to prepare libraries and sequence TCR repertoires, to increase sequencing depth and limit assay-specific biases. Per donor, leukapheresis produced somewhere between about 0.8 and 9 billion PBMCs.

What the work shows at the level of the full study, not this receptor alone: The genetic and exposure-history diversity represented was limited by the small number of donors. Compared with non-shared clonotypes, clonotypes shared by all four sorted-subset donors had higher generation probabilities. Larger estimated clonotype richness was generally found for naive subsets than for memory subsets. Sampling was restricted to blood, and TCR repertoires in tissues likely differ from the TCR repertoires found in blood. Pairwise subsampling led to the expectation that sequencing depth would affect the degree of clonotype sharing among donors. When several donors were compared, the shared fraction of clonotypes was 5% to 6.5% for naive CD4, over 3% for naive CD8, about 2.5% for memory CD4, and roughly 0.43% for memory CD8. Incomplete sequencing was indicated by rarefaction of sorted-subset datasets, despite the large sequencing depth.

CD8 naive samples consisted of CD45RO-negative cells that were positively selected for CCR7, yielding a CD45RA+CCR7+ population without TemRA cells. The donors were healthy, HIV-negative adults with no recently reported acute infections or vaccinations. Every donor was a Caucasian adult living in Nashville, Tennessee, USA. Blood was obtained by leukapheresis, after which PBMCs were separated by Ficoll-Histopaque density gradient centrifugation and cryopreserved in liquid nitrogen vapor phase. Analytical flow cytometry was used to check the purity and quantity of each magnetically sorted T cell population. From each sorted fraction, genomic DNA was isolated and quantified by UV absorbance on a Nanodrop 2000c. The germline V gene yields SGHRS for CDR1 and YFSETQ for CDR2. Trimming removed 4 bases from V and 1 base from J, leaving 15 bases between the germline ends. From the cysteine up to the phenylalanine, the CDR3 has a length of 16 residues. Only CDR3 DNA is held: 48 bases, read in frame from base 1.

Using the deep immunoSEQ assay, TCR CDR3 regions were amplified from genomic DNA by multiplex PCR. Genomic DNA extracted from each cell subset was distributed evenly over all wells of several immunoSEQ 96-well plates, and each plate served as one replicate. For sorted subsets, about 200 ng genomic DNA, equal to some 30,000 T cell genomes, was loaded into each replicate PCR. Purified libraries were measured with a Qubit 3.0 fluorometer, size-checked on a Bioanalyzer 2100, and measured again with the KAPA Library Quantification kit. Every immunoSEQ 96-well plate was sequenced on a dedicated single-read 150-cycle Illumina NextSeq 550 flow cell. The authors' analysis ran thus. Because only junctional sequences without quality scores were contained in the immunoSEQ output, filtering matching that applied to full-length reads could not be performed. To assign V/J genes and CDR3, sequences were annotated against IMGT germline references using PyIR, a Python wrapper for IgBLAST v1.9. Any read was removed if the V/J assignment was weak (E-value above 1e-6), the CDR3 was missing, or the read contained stop codons, out-of-frame junctions, or ambiguous translated residues. A V3J clonotype was defined by an identical inferred V gene, J gene, and CDR3 amino acid sequence. To compute the percentage overlap between repertoires, the number of shared unique clonotypes was divided by the size of the smaller repertoire. Richness of each repertoire was evaluated using RTK rarefaction, the Chao1 estimator, and Recon v2.1 estimates of unobserved clonotypes. For all TCRbeta clonotypes obtained by the gDNA method from four donors, generation probabilities were computed with OLGA. TCRdb took over this immuneACCESS table, retaining in-frame rearrangements with V and J assigned. Such tables are incomplete; in checked studies, under half of the missing clones stem from an unresolved V gene, and the remainder is unexplained. V and J calls and clone size come straight from that table; D and trimming were deduced from the DNA. The sample contains some 1,900,000 clones, about 95% of them found a single time. 1.2% of the sample belongs to the ten largest clones.

A remark on this clone: The antigen it binds to is not known. Per-base quality was not reported, and no clone a single base away is much larger than it.

Sequenced: naive CD8+ T cells sorted from blood. This sample's cell subset or site label indicates: CD45RA+CCR7+. The clonotype was recovered from a young man in good health. The chain is made from TRBV5-1 and TRBJ2-4, and possibly TRBD2, on 6 matching bases. The sequence in DNA is TGCGCCAGCAGCCGGGACTCTTTGAAGGCCAAAAACATTCAGTACTTC. The resulting protein is CASSRDSLKAKNIQYF.